A selection of T cell receptor beta chains follows, all from one sample in a study of T-cell reconstitution after alpha-beta-depleted transplantation in children. TCRdb used MiXCR to reprocess the PCR reads, holding one entry per CDR3 protein. The table lists 300,000 to 400,000 distinct CDR3 sequences, 20% to 30% of them singletons. Here the sequenced sample was PBMCs, mostly from graft donor cells, taken 180 days after TCRalphabeta/CD19-depleted stem cell transplant. These receptors all stem from a male patient younger than 18 who had a stem cell transplant for acute lymphoblastic leukemia, so the T cells may come from the graft donor. Each CDR3 is given with its conserved first and last residue. A D gene is named only where the DNA matches it firmly. Part of the rows lack a size; the others show once, few, many or a class for expanded clones.

D,J,V,size,length,CDR3,DNA
.,TRBJ1-2,TRBV7-3,.,15,CASSQNREYGYGYTF,TGTGCCAGCAGCCAAAACAGGGAATACGGCTATGGCTACACCTTC
TRBD1,TRBJ1-2,TRBV12-3/TRBV12-4,.,13,CASRGQGARGYTF,TGTGCCAGCAGGGGACAGGGGGCTCGTGGCTACACCTTC
TRBD2,TRBJ2-1,TRBV7-8,few,19,CASSLRFGLAPFFYNEQFF,TGTGCCAGCAGCTTAAGGTTTGGACTAGCTCCTTTCTTCTACAATGAGCAGTTCTTC
TRBD2,TRBJ2-7,TRBV3-1,.,13,CASTQRGAYEQYF,TGTGCCAGCACCCAGCGGGGGGCCTACGAGCAGTACTTC
.,TRBJ2-1,TRBV12-3/TRBV12-4,many,16,CASTWPEALDPDEQFF,TGTGCCAGCACTTGGCCGGAAGCCTTGGACCCGGATGAGCAGTTCTTC
.,TRBJ1-2,TRBV5-1,many,12,CASSFGVYGYTF,TGCGCCAGCAGCTTCGGAGTCTATGGCTACACCTTC
TRBD1,TRBJ2-5,TRBV20-1,.,16,CSARLRQGALQETQYF,TGCAGTGCTAGACTGAGGCAGGGGGCCCTCCAAGAGACCCAGTACTTC
.,TRBJ2-3,TRBV4-2,few,18,CASSQLVLQAISTDTQYF,TGTGCCAGCAGCCAACTTGTATTGCAGGCAATAAGCACAGATACGCAGTATTTT
TRBD2,TRBJ2-4,TRBV5-1,few,17,CASSRLTSALAKNIQYF,TGCGCCAGCAGCCGGCTCACTAGCGCCTTAGCCAAAAACATTCAGTACTTC
.,TRBJ1-1,TRBV6-6,few,10,CASFGGRAFF,TGTGCCAGCTTTGGGGGAAGAGCTTTCTTT
.,TRBJ2-7,TRBV18,.,13,CASSPRAKGEQYF,TGTGCCAGCTCACCACGGGCTAAGGGGGAGCAGTACTTC
.,TRBJ2-3,TRBV10-3,.,12,CASKTSTDTQYF,TGTGCCTCGAAAACTAGCACAGATACGCAGTATTTT
TRBD2,TRBJ2-7,TRBV12-3/TRBV12-4,few,15,CASSRFREGPNEQYF,TGTGCCAGCAGTAGATTCCGGGAGGGTCCTAATGAGCAGTACTTC
.,TRBJ2-4,TRBV4-2,.,12,CAAGFSKNMQYF,TGTGCCGCTGGATTTTCCAAAAACATGCAGTACTTC
.,TRBJ1-5,TRBV27,.,13,CASSLRGRQPQHF,TGTGCCAGCAGTTTGAGAGGGCGGCAGCCCCAGCATTTT
.,TRBJ2-7,TRBV7-9,.,16,CASSSSRGTDYYEQYF,TGTGCCAGCAGCTCCTCCCGAGGGACGGATTACTACGAGCAGTACTTC
TRBD1,TRBJ2-7,TRBV7-3,few,15,CASSLTSGTGYEQYF,TGTGCCAGCAGCTTAACGTCCGGGACAGGCTACGAGCAGTACTTC
.,TRBJ2-5,TRBV2,.,12,CASRAIQETQYF,TGTGCCAGCAGAGCCATCCAAGAGACCCAGTACTTC
.,TRBJ2-2,TRBV27,few,19,CASSLSILGAGLNTGELFF,TGTGCCAGCAGTTTATCGATTCTGGGTGCGGGGTTGAACACCGGGGAGCTGTTTTTT
.,TRBJ2-1,TRBV12-3/TRBV12-4,few,15,CASSPGPRAYNEQFF,TGTGCCAGCAGCCCCGGGCCCAGGGCCTACAATGAGCAGTTCTTC
TRBD1,TRBJ2-1,TRBV12-3/TRBV12-4,many,15,CASSLWVIQGDEQFF,TGTGCCAGCAGCCTTTGGGTGATTCAGGGGGATGAGCAGTTCTTC
.,TRBJ2-7,TRBV18,.,12,CASSPYPYEQYF,TGTGCCAGCTCGCCCTATCCCTACGAGCAGTACTTC
.,TRBJ1-2,TRBV7-2,once,14,CASSFAGRAYGYTF,TGTGCCAGCAGCTTTGCGGGGCGCGCCTATGGCTACACCTTC
.,TRBJ2-5,TRBV5-1,.,14,CASSFPQGDKTQYF,TGCGCCAGCAGCTTTCCTCAGGGTGACAAGACCCAGTACTTC
.,TRBJ2-3,TRBV5-1,many,13,CASSPGHLDTQYF,TGCGCCAGCAGCCCGGGACACCTAGATACGCAGTATTTT
.,TRBJ1-1,TRBV29-1,.,13,CSVEDRRVYEAFF,TGCAGCGTTGAAGATCGGAGGGTATACGAAGCTTTCTTT
TRBD2,TRBJ2-1,TRBV5-5,.,14,CASSPSGTKDEQFF,TGTGCCAGCAGCCCTAGCGGGACAAAGGATGAGCAGTTCTTC
.,TRBJ2-7,TRBV29-1,.,13,CSIRDMGWYEQYF,TGCAGCATACGGGACATGGGGTGGTACGAGCAGTACTTC
TRBD1,TRBJ1-5,TRBV7-9,.,17,CASSLDRGLGRNQPQHF,TGTGCCAGCAGCTTAGACAGGGGGTTGGGACGCAATCAGCCCCAGCATTTT
.,TRBJ1-5,TRBV28,.,12,CASSFNEQPQHF,TGTGCCAGCAGTTTTAATGAGCAGCCCCAGCATTTT
.,TRBJ1-1,TRBV19,.,17,CASIAGPAWGLNTEAFF,TGTGCCAGTATTGCCGGGCCAGCTTGGGGCCTGAACACTGAAGCTTTCTTT
TRBD2,TRBJ2-2,TRBV7-2,.,16,CASSRVSGSNTGELFF,TGTGCCAGCAGCAGAGTTAGCGGGAGTAACACCGGGGAGCTGTTTTTT
.,TRBJ2-7,TRBV12-3/TRBV12-4,.,12,CASSIQGVEQYF,TGTGCCAGCAGCATACAAGGGGTCGAGCAGTACTTC
TRBD2,TRBJ2-1,TRBV27,.,14,CASSLAGVDNEQFF,TGTGCCAGCAGTTTAGCGGGAGTCGATAATGAGCAGTTCTTC
TRBD1,TRBJ1-5,TRBV9,.,15,CASSPGTGGPQPQHF,TGTGCCAGCAGCCCTGGGACAGGGGGCCCTCAGCCCCAGCATTTT
TRBD1,TRBJ1-1,TRBV29-1,few,13,CSVDSGGGTEAFF,TGCAGCGTTGACTCAGGGGGAGGGACTGAAGCTTTCTTT
.,TRBJ2-3,TRBV20-1,.,15,CSARDRVWSTDTQYF,TGCAGTGCTAGAGATCGGGTTTGGAGCACAGATACGCAGTATTTT
TRBD2,TRBJ2-1,TRBV11-3,.,17,CASSLSDRLAGDNEQFF,TGTGCCAGCAGCTTATCCGATCGACTAGCGGGAGACAATGAGCAGTTCTTC
.,TRBJ2-3,TRBV2,.,14,CASSDGGNGDTQYF,TGTGCCAGCAGTGACGGCGGGAACGGAGATACGCAGTATTTT
.,TRBJ2-7,TRBV29-1,.,12,CSVQHLSYEQYF,TGCAGCGTTCAACACCTCTCCTACGAGCAGTACTTC
.,TRBJ1-1,TRBV13,few,15,CASSRGGEGYTEAFF,TGTGCCAGCAGCAGAGGTGGGGAGGGGTACACTGAAGCTTTCTTT
.,TRBJ2-7,TRBV20-1,few,11,CSARATYEQYF,TGCAGTGCTAGAGCCACCTACGAGCAGTACTTC
.,TRBJ1-1,TRBV7-9,.,12,CASSSQGPEAFF,TGTGCCAGCAGCTCACAGGGTCCTGAAGCTTTCTTT
TRBD2,TRBJ2-1,TRBV2,.,15,CASIVPSGRIHEQFF,TGTGCCAGCATTGTTCCTAGCGGGAGGATCCATGAGCAGTTCTTC
.,TRBJ2-7,TRBV4-1,few,13,CASSQVKVYEQYF,TGCGCCAGCAGCCAAGTGAAGGTCTACGAGCAGTACTTC
TRBD2,TRBJ2-3,TRBV10-1,few,18,CASSFGTSGRYSTDTQYF,TGCGCCAGCAGCTTCGGGACTAGCGGGAGATATAGCACAGATACGCAGTATTTT
.,TRBJ1-1,TRBV7-3,few,13,CASSFIRNTEAFF,TGTGCCAGCAGCTTCATTAGGAACACTGAAGCTTTCTTT
.,TRBJ2-7,TRBV11-1,.,13,CASSRRISYEQYF,TGTGCCAGCAGCCGCAGGATCTCCTACGAGCAGTACTTC
.,TRBJ2-5,TRBV12-3/TRBV12-4,.,14,CASSSRQVGETQYF,TGTGCCAGCAGTTCTCGACAGGTCGGAGAGACCCAGTACTTC